Sequencing of this TCR beta chain was carried out in a study of cytomegalovirus exposure and HLA in healthy donors. Study-level results: The study put 150 or so TCR beta chains on its list as cytomegalovirus-associated. Many donors carried some public TCRs, although rarity characterized most TCR sequences.

Comment on this clone: What it binds is unknown.

TCRdb's copy holds only in-frame clones and misses some; the assay was immunoSEQ multiplex PCR. This table holds about 140,000 clones, approximately 94% found once. Trimming cost V 5 bases and J 0 bases, with 7 bases left between them. This CDR3 region has 13 residues. Germline CDR1 SQVTM, CDR2 ANQGSEA. The source is a young man in good health and CMV-seropositive. The source material was PBMCs. This chain uses TRBV29-1 with TRBJ2-2, with no clear D. The CDR3, as DNA: TGCAGCGTTTTACAGTCGAACACCGGGGAGCTGTTTTTT. Protein product: CSVLQSNTGELFF.